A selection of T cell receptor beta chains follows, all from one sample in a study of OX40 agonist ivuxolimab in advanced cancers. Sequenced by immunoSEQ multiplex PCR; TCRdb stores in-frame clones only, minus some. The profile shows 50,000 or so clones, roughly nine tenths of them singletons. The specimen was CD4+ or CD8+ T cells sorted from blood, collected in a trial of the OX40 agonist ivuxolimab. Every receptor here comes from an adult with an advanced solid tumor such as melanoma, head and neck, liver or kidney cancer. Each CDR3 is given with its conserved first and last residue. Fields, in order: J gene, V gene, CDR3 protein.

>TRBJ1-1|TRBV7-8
CASSLDGTLQVAEAFF
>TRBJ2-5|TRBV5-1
CASRLGGAEETQYF
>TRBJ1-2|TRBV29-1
CSALIILYGYTF
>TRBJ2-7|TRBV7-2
CASSLDSWLYEQYF
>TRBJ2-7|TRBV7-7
CASSPGTSGGQPKYF
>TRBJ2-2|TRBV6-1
CASSEDGRGYTGELFF
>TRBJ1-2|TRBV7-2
CASSSHLGQAGNYGYTF
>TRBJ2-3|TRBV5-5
CASSSPGTITDTQYF
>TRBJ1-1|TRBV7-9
CASSVGTPGTEAFF
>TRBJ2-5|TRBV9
CASSQTGGSLGTQYF
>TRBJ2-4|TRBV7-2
CASSLGTGRYIQYF
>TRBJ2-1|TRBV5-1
CASSFSGMSNEQFF
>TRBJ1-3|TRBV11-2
CASSLAAGSGNTIYF
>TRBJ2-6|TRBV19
CASDPTGPGANVLTF
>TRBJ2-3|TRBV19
CASSRLLLAGGNTDTQYF
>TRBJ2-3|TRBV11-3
CASSLNTGTGLDTQYF
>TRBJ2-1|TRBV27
CASSRLGGTNHNEQFF